One and the same sample provided the 24 T cell receptor beta chains below, sequenced in a study of memory CD4+ T cells and cytomegalovirus serostatus. The method was immunoSEQ multiplex PCR; TCRdb's version includes in-frame clones alone and lacks a portion of them. This sample has some 52,000 clones, with about four fifths found just once. Single viable CD3+CD4+CD8-CD45RO+ cells were sorted as the memory CD4+ T cells. The material sequenced was memory CD4+ T cells from blood. These receptors all come from an adult in good health and CMV-seropositive.

The chain links TRBV18 to TRBJ1-3; D unresolved. Germline CDR1 is KGHSH and CDR2 is LQKENI. The CDR3 has 16 residues. Trimming took 1 base from V and 5 from J, leaving 15 bases between them. CDR3 sequence reads: CASSPRGEGIRNTIYF. The DNA of the CDR3 is TGTGCCAGCTCACCACGAGGCGAAGGGATACGAAACACCATATATTTT.

The chain carries TRBV7-9 and TRBJ1-5, with a tentative D call TRBD1 (6 bases). Trimming cost V 4 bases and J 5 bases, with 18 bases left between them. The CDR3 is made up of 16 amino acids. Germline assignment: CDR1 SEHNR and CDR2 FQNEAQ (reference sequence). This CDR3 is CASSSSGGALYQPQHF. The CDR3, as DNA: TGTGCCAGCAGCTCGTCCGGGGGGGCGTTGTATCAGCCCCAGCATTTT.

The chain carries TRBV29-1 and TRBJ2-5; no definite D call. CDR1 and CDR2 from the germline V gene are SQVTM and ANQGSEA. The V gene lost 4 bases and the J gene lost 1 base, with 7 bases spanning the gap. This CDR3 region has 12 residues. The DNA for the CDR3 is TGCAGCGTTGTGGTTGGCCAAGAGACCCAGTACTTC. Its translation: CSVVVGQETQYF.

V usage is TRBV7-2 and J usage is TRBJ1-2, with D possibly being TRBD1 (6 bases). Per germline, CDR1 SGHTA and CDR2 FQGNSA. V lost 5 bases and J 14 bases, leaving 24 bases between the germline ends. This CDR3 is 14 amino acids long. CDR3 loop: CASSPGAVGKLSTF. CDR3 sequence (DNA): TGTGCCAGCAGCCCGGGGGCGGTCGGGAAGTTGAGTACCTTC.

The rearrangement joins TRBV7-2 to TRBJ1-2, with D tentatively TRBD1 (6 bases). The V end was cut by 10 bases, the J end by 8 bases, with 14 bases between. Germline V gives CDR1 SGHTA, CDR2 FQGNSA. The CDR3 sequence is 11 residues long. DNA for the CDR3: TGTGCCATCCCAGGGGCAGGGGGCTACACCTTC. It yields the protein CAIPGAGGYTF.

This clone was found once. This chain joins TRBV12-5 and TRBJ1-4; no definite D call. Germline lookup yields CDR1 LGHNT and CDR2 FRNRAP. Trimming took off 1 base at V and 7 bases at J, with 4 bases between the two ends. The CDR3 covers 12 residues. The CDR3 protein is CASGLGPEKLFF. The CDR3 DNA reads as TGTGCTAGTGGTTTGGGGCCTGAAAAACTGTTTTTT. Complete variable domain (other parts from reference TRBV12-5 and TRBJ1-4): DARVTQTPRHKVTEMGQEVTMRCQPILGHNTVFWYRQTMMQGLELLAYFRNRAPLDDSGMPKDRFSAEMPDATLATLKIQPSEPRDSAVYFCASGLGPEKLFFGSGTQLSVL.

This clone was observed a single time. The genes are TRBV10-3 and TRBJ2-3; 7 nucleotides line up with TRBD2. Germline V gives CDR1 ENHRY, CDR2 SYGVKD. The CDR3 covers 13 residues. After removal of 7 bases from V and 2 bases from J, the junction contained 3 bases not matched to a gene. The CDR3 spells CAITSGITDTQYF. The CDR3 coding sequence is TGTGCCATCACTAGCGGCATCACAGATACGCAGTATTTT.

This clone was counted between two and nine times. The rearrangement joins TRBV28 to TRBJ2-2, with D tentatively TRBD2 (7 bases). Germline CDR1 and CDR2: MDHEN and SYDVKM. Trimming took 6 bases from V and 6 from J, leaving 14 bases between them. The CDR3 is 14 amino acids. In DNA form, the CDR3 reads TGTGCCAGCAGCCGGGGGGCTCCCCCCGGGGAGCTGTTTTTT. Its translation: CASSRGAPPGELFF.

This rearrangement joins TRBV4-3 to TRBJ1-4; D is uncertain. Germline V gene sequence: CDR1 LGHNA, CDR2 YSLEER. The V and J ends lost 2 bases and 7 bases respectively, with 11 bases between them. The CDR3 sequence is 14 residues long. For the CDR3, the DNA is TGCGCCAGCAGCCAAAGTCGAGTCGGTGAAAAACTGTTTTTT. This sequence encodes CASSQSRVGEKLFF.

A single count supports this clone. V and J are TRBV10-3 and TRBJ2-5; D unresolved. CDR1 ENHRY and CDR2 SYGVKD come from the germline V gene. The CDR3 runs 12 residues. The ends were cut back, 6 bases at V and 5 bases at J, with 10 bases in the middle. The CDR3: CAISPGAETQYF. The CDR3 nucleotides are TGTGCCATCAGCCCTGGCGCCGAGACCCAGTACTTC.

This clone was observed a handful of times. V is TRBV28 and J is TRBJ2-3, with D possibly matching TRBD1 (5 bases). V shed 6 bases and J shed 6 bases, with 19 bases lying between them. Germline V gene sequence: CDR1 MDHEN, CDR2 SYDVKM. There are 15 residues in the CDR3. CDR3 amino acids: CASRDTGLRVDTQYF. CDR3 nucleotides: TGTGCCAGCAGGGACACGGGCCTCAGGGTCGATACGCAGTATTTT.

The J gene is TRBJ2-7, the V gene TRBV6-1, with a weak D call TRBD2 (5 bases). The germline V and J ends were trimmed by 3 bases and 0 bases, with 12 bases remaining between them. CDR3 length: 15 amino acids. Germline CDR1 and CDR2: MNHNS and SASEGT. CDR3 region: CASSDPTGISYEQYF. CDR3 DNA: TGTGCCAGCAGTGATCCGACCGGGATCTCCTACGAGCAGTACTTC.

The chain joins TRBV7-2 to TRBJ1-5; 8 bases map to TRBD1. The CDR3 contains 14 residues. CDR1 SGHTA and CDR2 FQGNSA come from the germline V gene. With V trimmed by 4 bases and J by 6 bases, 5 bases remained unmatched. CDR3 sequence (DNA): TGTGCCAGCAGCTCGATGGACAGGGCTCAGCCCCAGCATTTT. Translation: CASSSMDRAQPQHF.

The chain joins TRBV19 to TRBJ1-5; a possible D gene is TRBD1 (5 bases). This CDR3 region has 13 residues. Trimming pared 9 bases from V and 5 bases from J, leaving 14 bases between. CDR1 is LNHDA and CDR2 is SQIVND in the germline V gene (reference sequence). CDR3 nucleotides: TGTGCCAGCAGAACGGACACCGATCAGCCCCAGCATTTT. This translates into CASRTDTDQPQHF. The whole variable domain, remainder taken from reference TRBV19 and TRBJ1-5, is DGGITQSPKYLFRKEGQNVTLSCEQNLNHDAMYWYRQDPGQGLRLIYYSQIVNDFQKGDIAEGYSVSREKKESFPLTVTSAQKNPTAFYLCASRTDTDQPQHFGDGTRLSIL.

This clone was seen only a few times. The genes are TRBV9 and TRBJ2-3, with TRBD1 identical over 11 bases. CDR3 length: 16 amino acids. Germline V CDR1 and CDR2: SGDLS, YYNGEE. The V and J ends lost 3 bases and 3 bases, in that order; junction bases with no gene match: 6. CDR3 residues: CASSAGQGAQTDTQYF. The DNA for the CDR3 is TGTGCCAGCAGCGCAGGACAGGGGGCGCAGACAGATACGCAGTATTTT.

The V call is TRBV27, the J call TRBJ2-3; 8 bases match TRBD2. CDR1 is MNHEY, CDR2 SMNVEV, per germline (reference sequence). V lost 2 bases to trimming and J lost 8 bases; unmatched junction nucleotides: 6. The CDR3 is made up of 14 amino acids. The CDR3 spells CASSLKTSGVTQYF. The CDR3 nucleotides read TGTGCCAGCAGTTTAAAAACTAGCGGAGTTACGCAGTATTTT.

This chain joins TRBV7-2 and TRBJ2-1, with 9 nucleotides matching TRBD2. This CDR3 spans 15 amino acids. Germline V CDR1 and CDR2: SGHTA, FQGNSA. Trimming cost V 5 bases and J 0 bases; bases outside gene matches: 2. CDR3 protein: CASSERGDSYNEQFF. The CDR3 DNA reads TGTGCCAGCAGCGAGCGGGGGGACTCCTACAATGAGCAGTTCTTC.

The chain recombines TRBV18 with TRBJ1-5; TRBD1 might be the D (5 bases). Trimming took 3 bases from V and 1 from J, leaving 10 bases between them. Germline CDR1 KGHSH, CDR2 LQKENI. CDR3 length equals 15 residues. The DNA for the CDR3 is TGTGCCAGCTCACCGGGACTTTCAAGCAATCAGCCCCAGCATTTT. It specifies CASSPGLSSNQPQHF.

The rearrangement joins TRBV7-9 to TRBJ1-1; TRBD1 agrees at 9 bases. Germline CDR1 reads SEHNR; CDR2 reads FQNEAQ (reference sequence). J gave up 1 base and V 5 bases, and 5 bases lay outside the gene matches. The CDR3 consists of 15 residues. CDR3 DNA: TGTGCCAGCAGCCTACAGGGGGCGGCGAACACTGAAGCTTTCTTT. Translated, it gives CASSLQGAANTEAFF. Full variable domain (outside the CDR3, taken from reference TRBV7-9 and TRBJ1-1): DTGVSQNPRHKITKRGQNVTFRCDPISEHNRLYWYRQTLGQGPEFLTYFQNEAQLEKSRLLSDRFSAERPKGSFSTLEIQRTEQGDSAMYLCASSLQGAANTEAFFGQGTRLTVV.

The V and J genes are TRBV5-1 and TRBJ2-1; perhaps D is TRBD1 or TRBD2 (5 bases each). The CDR3 covers 14 residues. Germline V CDR1 and CDR2: SGHRS, YFSETQ. Between the trimmed V and J ends, which lost 0 bases and 7 bases, there was a span of 11 bases. The CDR3 spells CASSLVRDGNEQFF. The CDR3 DNA sequence: TGCGCCAGCAGCTTGGTGAGGGACGGGAATGAGCAGTTCTTC.

The V call is TRBV7-8, the J call TRBJ2-7; no reliable D call. The germline gives CDR1 SGHVS, CDR2 FQNEAQ. Deletions cut 5 bases from V and 5 bases from J, with 13 bases between. This CDR3 has 13 residues. CDR3 nucleotide sequence: TGTGCCAGCAGCGCGACCTTCTTCAACGAGCAGTACTTC. Translating it yields CASSATFFNEQYF.

This clone was picked up one time. The chain has TRBV5-1 and TRBJ2-3; no reliable D call. The CDR3 runs to 13 residues. V gave up 0 bases and J gave up 2 bases, with 4 bases separating them. CDR1 is SGHRS and CDR2 is YFSETQ in the germline V gene. CDR3 amino acids: CASSLGLTDTQYF. The CDR3 coding sequence is TGCGCCAGCAGCTTGGGCCTCACAGATACGCAGTATTTT.

The rearrangement uses TRBV5-6 and TRBJ2-7; possibly TRBD1 for D (6 bases). Trimming left V 1 base short and J 7 bases short, with 12 bases between. CDR1 and CDR2 (germline): SGHDT, YYEEEE. There are 13 residues in the CDR3. DNA of the CDR3: TGTGCCAGCAGCTTGACAGGGTACTTTGAGCAGTACTTC. Translated, it gives CASSLTGYFEQYF.

This chain connects TRBV7-9 to TRBJ2-3; D not resolved. Germline V gene sequence: CDR1 SEHNR, CDR2 FQNEAQ (reference sequence). Trimming shortened V by 0 bases and J by 6 bases, and 7 bases separated the two germline ends. The CDR3 consists of 13 residues. CDR3: CASSLAPVDTQYF. The DNA for the CDR3 is TGTGCCAGCAGCTTAGCGCCTGTGGATACGCAGTATTTT.